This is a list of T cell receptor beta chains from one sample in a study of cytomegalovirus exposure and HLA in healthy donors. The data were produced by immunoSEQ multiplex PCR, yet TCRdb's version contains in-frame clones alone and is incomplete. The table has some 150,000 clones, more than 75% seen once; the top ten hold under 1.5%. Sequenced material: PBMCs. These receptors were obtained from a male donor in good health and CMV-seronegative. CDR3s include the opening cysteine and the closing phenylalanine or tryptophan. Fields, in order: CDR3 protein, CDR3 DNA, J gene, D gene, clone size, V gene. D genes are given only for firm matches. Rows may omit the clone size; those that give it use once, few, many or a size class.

CDR3 protein: CASSPGGGSGETQYF
CDR3 DNA: TGTGCCAGCAGTCCCGGGGGAGGGTCGGGAGAGACCCAGTACTTC
J gene: TRBJ2-5
D gene: TRBD2
clone size: few
V gene: TRBV27

CDR3 protein: CATSIGLAVQETQYF
CDR3 DNA: TGTGCCACCAGCATAGGGCTAGCGGTCCAAGAGACCCAGTACTTC
J gene: TRBJ2-5
D gene: TRBD2
clone size: .
V gene: TRBV15

CDR3 protein: CASSSGGRGQPQHF
CDR3 DNA: TGTGCCAGCAGTTCAGGGGGCCGGGGTCAGCCCCAGCATTTT
J gene: TRBJ1-5
D gene: TRBD1
clone size: .
V gene: TRBV28

CDR3 protein: CASSLGASGSHEQYF
CDR3 DNA: TGCGCCAGCAGCTTGGGGGCTAGCGGGAGCCACGAGCAGTACTTC
J gene: TRBJ2-7
D gene: TRBD2
clone size: .
V gene: TRBV5-1

CDR3 protein: CASRPSGRVTYNEQFF
CDR3 DNA: TGTGCCAGCAGGCCTAGCGGGAGGGTAACCTACAATGAGCAGTTCTTC
J gene: TRBJ2-1
D gene: TRBD2
clone size: .
V gene: TRBV28

CDR3 protein: CASRETSDRAAFF
CDR3 DNA: TGTGCCAGCAGAGAAACATCGGACAGGGCAGCGTTCTTC
J gene: TRBJ1-2
D gene: TRBD1
clone size: .
V gene: TRBV5-4

CDR3 protein: CASNDGDRIGETQYF
CDR3 DNA: TGTGCCAGCAACGACGGAGACCGGATTGGGGAGACCCAGTACTTC
J gene: TRBJ2-5
D gene: .
clone size: few
V gene: TRBV2

CDR3 protein: CASSLFPAGASYNEQFF
CDR3 DNA: TGTGCCAGCAGCTTGTTTCCTGCGGGAGCCTCCTACAATGAGCAGTTCTTC
J gene: TRBJ2-1
D gene: TRBD2
clone size: .
V gene: TRBV5-4

CDR3 protein: CATSRATLAGSTDTQYF
CDR3 DNA: TGTGCCACCAGCAGAGCGACACTAGCGGGTAGCACAGATACGCAGTATTTT
J gene: TRBJ2-3
D gene: TRBD2
clone size: .
V gene: TRBV15

CDR3 protein: CASSQDRGSRETQYF
CDR3 DNA: TGCGCCAGCAGCCAGGACAGGGGGTCTAGAGAGACCCAGTACTTC
J gene: TRBJ2-5
D gene: TRBD1
clone size: .
V gene: TRBV4-1

CDR3 protein: CASSIPGQGGGYTF
CDR3 DNA: TGTGCCAGCAGCATCCCTGGACAGGGTGGAGGCTACACCTTC
J gene: TRBJ1-2
D gene: TRBD1
clone size: few
V gene: TRBV7-9

CDR3 protein: CASSLQAGGREETQYF
CDR3 DNA: TGTGCCAGCAGCTTACAAGCGGGGGGGCGTGAAGAGACCCAGTACTTC
J gene: TRBJ2-5
D gene: TRBD2
clone size: .
V gene: TRBV7-3

CDR3 protein: CASSPSGGYNEQFF
CDR3 DNA: TGTGCCAGCAGCCCCAGCGGGGGTTACAATGAGCAGTTCTTC
J gene: TRBJ2-1
D gene: TRBD2
clone size: .
V gene: TRBV9

CDR3 protein: CASSLAENTEAFF
CDR3 DNA: TGTGCCAGCAGCTTAGCAGAGAACACTGAAGCTTTCTTT
J gene: TRBJ1-1
D gene: .
clone size: few
V gene: TRBV11-3

CDR3 protein: CASSRQQETQYF
CDR3 DNA: TGTGCCAGCAGCCGCCAGCAAGAGACCCAGTACTTC
J gene: TRBJ2-5
D gene: .
clone size: .
V gene: TRBV7-9

CDR3 protein: CASRDNYYGYTF
CDR3 DNA: TGTGCCAGCAGGGACAACTACTATGGCTACACCTTC
J gene: TRBJ1-2
D gene: .
clone size: .
V gene: TRBV2

CDR3 protein: CASSQAASSPYEQYF
CDR3 DNA: TGCGCCAGCAGCCAAGCGGCTAGCTCGCCCTACGAGCAGTACTTC
J gene: TRBJ2-7
D gene: .
clone size: .
V gene: TRBV4-3

CDR3 protein: CASLGSGRAHNEQFF
CDR3 DNA: TGTGCCAGCCTTGGGAGCGGGAGGGCCCACAATGAGCAGTTCTTC
J gene: TRBJ2-1
D gene: TRBD2
clone size: .
V gene: TRBV28

CDR3 protein: CAIGANNEQFF
CDR3 DNA: TGTGCCATCGGGGCTAACAATGAGCAGTTCTTC
J gene: TRBJ2-1
D gene: .
clone size: .
V gene: TRBV10-3

CDR3 protein: CASTEPGQGAIEQYF
CDR3 DNA: TGTGCCAGCACTGAACCGGGACAGGGGGCGATAGAGCAGTACTTC
J gene: TRBJ2-7
D gene: TRBD1
clone size: once
V gene: TRBV7-2

CDR3 protein: CASSSTGSGNTIYF
CDR3 DNA: TGTGCCAGCAGTTCGACAGGCTCTGGAAACACCATATATTTT
J gene: TRBJ1-3
D gene: .
clone size: .
V gene: TRBV28

CDR3 protein: CASSLVGAQDTQYF
CDR3 DNA: TGTGCCAGCAGCTTAGTAGGGGCACAAGATACGCAGTATTTT
J gene: TRBJ2-3
D gene: .
clone size: .
V gene: TRBV7-3

CDR3 protein: CATSKDRGTLSGANVLTF
CDR3 DNA: TGTGCCACCAGCAAGGACAGGGGGACACTCTCTGGGGCCAACGTCCTGACTTTC
J gene: TRBJ2-6
D gene: TRBD1
clone size: .
V gene: TRBV15

CDR3 protein: CASTSGQGANQPQHF
CDR3 DNA: TGTGCCAGCACCTCCGGGCAGGGCGCCAATCAGCCCCAGCATTTT
J gene: TRBJ1-5
D gene: .
clone size: few
V gene: TRBV2

CDR3 protein: CSGISGSSYNEQFF
CDR3 DNA: TGCAGCGGCATTAGCGGGAGCTCCTACAATGAGCAGTTCTTC
J gene: TRBJ2-1
D gene: TRBD2
clone size: .
V gene: TRBV29-1

CDR3 protein: CASRETEITEKLFF
CDR3 DNA: TGTGCCAGCAGAGAGACAGAGATCACTGAAAAACTGTTTTTT
J gene: TRBJ1-4
D gene: .
clone size: once
V gene: TRBV2

CDR3 protein: CASSSQTDYGYTF
CDR3 DNA: TGTGCCAGCAGCTCACAGACAGACTATGGCTACACCTTC
J gene: TRBJ1-2
D gene: .
clone size: .
V gene: TRBV7-9

CDR3 protein: CASRASGTDTQYF
CDR3 DNA: TGTGCCAGCAGGGCAAGCGGCACAGATACGCAGTATTTT
J gene: TRBJ2-3
D gene: .
clone size: .
V gene: TRBV2

CDR3 protein: CASSLEGTGANVLTF
CDR3 DNA: TGTGCCAGCAGCTTAGAGGGTACTGGGGCCAACGTCCTGACTTTC
J gene: TRBJ2-6
D gene: .
clone size: .
V gene: TRBV5-4

CDR3 protein: CASTAQGQGVLGANVLTF
CDR3 DNA: TGTGCCAGCACCGCACAGGGACAGGGGGTTCTTGGGGCCAACGTCCTGACTTTC
J gene: TRBJ2-6
D gene: TRBD1
clone size: .
V gene: TRBV5-6

CDR3 protein: CASSVKTGWGYNEQFF
CDR3 DNA: TGTGCCAGCAGCGTCAAGACAGGCTGGGGATACAATGAGCAGTTCTTC
J gene: TRBJ2-1
D gene: .
clone size: .
V gene: TRBV5-4

CDR3 protein: CASSPTGFEQYF
CDR3 DNA: TGTGCCAGCAGCCCGACAGGATTCGAGCAGTACTTC
J gene: TRBJ2-7
D gene: .
clone size: .
V gene: TRBV5-8

CDR3 protein: CASRDRATDTQYF
CDR3 DNA: TGTGCCAGCCGGGACAGGGCCACAGATACGCAGTATTTT
J gene: TRBJ2-3
D gene: TRBD1
clone size: .
V gene: TRBV6-1

CDR3 protein: CASSRGLAELSSYNEQFF
CDR3 DNA: TGTGCCAGCAGCAGAGGACTAGCGGAGTTGAGCTCCTACAATGAGCAGTTCTTC
J gene: TRBJ2-1
D gene: TRBD2
clone size: .
V gene: TRBV9

CDR3 protein: CASSKVAGSQETQYF
CDR3 DNA: TGTGCCAGTAGTAAGGTAGCGGGAAGCCAAGAGACCCAGTACTTC
J gene: TRBJ2-5
D gene: TRBD2
clone size: .
V gene: TRBV19

CDR3 protein: CASSLAAGTGDYEQYF
CDR3 DNA: TGTGCCAGCAGTCTTGCCGCCGGGACAGGGGACTACGAGCAGTACTTC
J gene: TRBJ2-7
D gene: TRBD1
clone size: .
V gene: TRBV7-2

CDR3 protein: CASSLWAVAYNEQFF
CDR3 DNA: TGTGCCAGCAGTTTATGGGCAGTTGCCTACAATGAGCAGTTCTTC
J gene: TRBJ2-1
D gene: .
clone size: .
V gene: TRBV28

CDR3 protein: CASSEVKGARNTEAFF
CDR3 DNA: TGTGCCAGCAGTGAAGTCAAGGGGGCGAGGAACACTGAAGCTTTCTTT
J gene: TRBJ1-1
D gene: TRBD1
clone size: .
V gene: TRBV2

CDR3 protein: CASTRDTPYNEQFF
CDR3 DNA: TGTGCCAGCACCCGGGACACTCCCTACAATGAGCAGTTCTTC
J gene: TRBJ2-1
D gene: .
clone size: .
V gene: TRBV2

CDR3 protein: CASSPRRTGGNTIYF
CDR3 DNA: TGTGCCAGCTCACCACGCCGAACAGGAGGAAACACCATATATTTT
J gene: TRBJ1-3
D gene: .
clone size: .
V gene: TRBV18

CDR3 protein: CASSPGTLHEQYF
CDR3 DNA: TGTGCCAGCAGCCCCGGGACACTCCACGAGCAGTACTTC
J gene: TRBJ2-7
D gene: .
clone size: .
V gene: TRBV7-9

CDR3 protein: CSVRGQQGVVSETQYF
CDR3 DNA: TGCAGCGTAAGAGGACAGCAGGGAGTTGTATCGGAGACCCAGTACTTC
J gene: TRBJ2-5
D gene: .
clone size: .
V gene: TRBV29-1

CDR3 protein: CASSLRSGLAGSGGSEQYF
CDR3 DNA: TGTGCCAGCAGCTTAAGGTCGGGACTAGCGGGCTCTGGGGGTTCCGAGCAGTACTTC
J gene: TRBJ2-7
D gene: TRBD2
clone size: .
V gene: TRBV7-9

CDR3 protein: CASSLSWGGQPQHF
CDR3 DNA: TGTGCCAGCAGCTTATCATGGGGAGGCCAGCCCCAGCATTTT
J gene: TRBJ1-5
D gene: .
clone size: .
V gene: TRBV7-2

CDR3 protein: CASSFGGAGNQPQHF
CDR3 DNA: TGTGCCAGCAGCTTCGGTGGGGCTGGCAATCAGCCCCAGCATTTT
J gene: TRBJ1-5
D gene: .
clone size: .
V gene: TRBV7-2

CDR3 protein: CASSYDRDKAYEQYF
CDR3 DNA: TGTGCCAGCAGCTACGACCGGGACAAGGCCTACGAGCAGTACTTC
J gene: TRBJ2-7
D gene: .
clone size: .
V gene: TRBV11-1

CDR3 protein: CASSFYSSYNEQFF
CDR3 DNA: TGTGCCAGCAGTTTCTATAGCTCCTACAATGAGCAGTTCTTC
J gene: TRBJ2-1
D gene: .
clone size: .
V gene: TRBV27

CDR3 protein: CSVEPGTRGYTF
CDR3 DNA: TGCAGCGTTGAACCGGGGACTCGGGGCTACACCTTC
J gene: TRBJ1-2
D gene: .
clone size: .
V gene: TRBV29-1

CDR3 protein: CASSYMGRETQYF
CDR3 DNA: TGTGCCAGCAGTTACATGGGGCGAGAGACCCAGTACTTC
J gene: TRBJ2-5
D gene: .
clone size: .
V gene: TRBV6-6

CDR3 protein: CASRQGGGGLSNQPQHF
CDR3 DNA: TGTGCCAGCAGACAGGGGGGGGGCGGGCTTTCAAATCAGCCCCAGCATTTT
J gene: TRBJ1-5
D gene: TRBD1
clone size: .
V gene: TRBV28

CDR3 protein: CASSSTGSGTEAFF
CDR3 DNA: TGTGCCAGCAGCTCGACAGGGTCGGGTACTGAAGCTTTCTTT
J gene: TRBJ1-1
D gene: TRBD1
clone size: .
V gene: TRBV11-2

CDR3 protein: CASWGENIQYF
CDR3 DNA: TGTGCCAGCTGGGGAGAAAACATTCAGTACTTC
J gene: TRBJ2-4
D gene: .
clone size: .
V gene: TRBV2

CDR3 protein: CASSSPQGTGGYTF
CDR3 DNA: TGTGCCAGCAGCTCACCCCAGGGGACAGGGGGCTACACCTTC
J gene: TRBJ1-2
D gene: TRBD1
clone size: .
V gene: TRBV5-4

CDR3 protein: CASSQERGQGYEQYF
CDR3 DNA: TGCGCCAGCAGCCAAGAGAGGGGACAGGGGTACGAGCAGTACTTC
J gene: TRBJ2-7
D gene: TRBD1
clone size: .
V gene: TRBV4-1